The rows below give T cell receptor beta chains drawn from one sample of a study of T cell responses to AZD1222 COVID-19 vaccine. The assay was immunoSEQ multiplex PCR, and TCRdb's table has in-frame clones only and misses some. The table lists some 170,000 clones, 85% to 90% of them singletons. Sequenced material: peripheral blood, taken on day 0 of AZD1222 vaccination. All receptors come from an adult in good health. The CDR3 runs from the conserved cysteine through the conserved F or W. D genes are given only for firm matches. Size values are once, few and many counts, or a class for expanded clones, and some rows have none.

cdr3_aa: CASSVGGGVSSYNEQFF; cdr3_nt: TGTGCCAGCAGCGTAGGCGGAGGGGTAAGCTCCTACAATGAGCAGTTCTTC; v_call: TRBV9; d_call: .; j_call: TRBJ2-1; clone_size: .
cdr3_aa: CASSPRGTEAFF; cdr3_nt: TGCGCCAGCAGCCCCCGGGGCACTGAAGCTTTCTTT; v_call: TRBV5-1; d_call: .; j_call: TRBJ1-1; clone_size: once
cdr3_aa: CASSLSSTLGHYGYTF; cdr3_nt: TGTGCCAGCAGTTTATCGTCCACCCTAGGGCATTATGGCTACACCTTC; v_call: TRBV27; d_call: .; j_call: TRBJ1-2; clone_size: .
cdr3_aa: CASSPESSYNSPLHF; cdr3_nt: TGTGCCAGCAGCCCCGAGAGCTCCTATAATTCACCCCTCCACTTT; v_call: TRBV9; d_call: .; j_call: TRBJ1-6; clone_size: once
cdr3_aa: CASSYGPAGEKLFF; cdr3_nt: TGTGCCAGCTCATACGGGCCTGCGGGTGAAAAACTGTTTTTT; v_call: TRBV18; d_call: .; j_call: TRBJ1-4; clone_size: .
cdr3_aa: CASSSGNNNEQFF; cdr3_nt: TGCGCCAGCAGTTCGGGGAACAACAATGAGCAGTTCTTC; v_call: TRBV5-1; d_call: .; j_call: TRBJ2-1; clone_size: .
cdr3_aa: CASSQGASGLGMETQYF; cdr3_nt: TGTGCTAGCAGCCAGGGGGCTAGCGGGCTGGGGATGGAGACCCAGTACTTC; v_call: TRBV7-7; d_call: .; j_call: TRBJ2-5; clone_size: few
cdr3_aa: CASSEARGNTEAFF; cdr3_nt: TGCGCCAGCAGTGAGGCCAGGGGGAACACTGAAGCTTTCTTT; v_call: TRBV10-1; d_call: .; j_call: TRBJ1-1; clone_size: .
cdr3_aa: CASSLQGASSPLHF; cdr3_nt: TGTGCCAGCAGTTTACAGGGGGCTAGTTCACCCCTCCACTTT; v_call: TRBV27; d_call: TRBD1; j_call: TRBJ1-6; clone_size: .
cdr3_aa: CASSSRDRGNNSPLHF; cdr3_nt: TGTGCCAGCAGTTCAAGGGACAGGGGGAATAATTCACCCCTCCACTTT; v_call: TRBV6-5; d_call: TRBD1; j_call: TRBJ1-6; clone_size: .
cdr3_aa: CASSEATAGGYEQYF; cdr3_nt: TGTGCCAGCAGTGAAGCAACGGCGGGAGGGTACGAGCAGTACTTC; v_call: TRBV6-1; d_call: TRBD2; j_call: TRBJ2-7; clone_size: .
cdr3_aa: CASSLGGQGNQPQHF; cdr3_nt: TGTGCCAGCAGCTTAGGGGGGCAGGGGAATCAGCCCCAGCATTTT; v_call: TRBV7-2; d_call: .; j_call: TRBJ1-5; clone_size: .
cdr3_aa: CASRTGGDSPLHF; cdr3_nt: TGTGCCAGCAGGACAGGGGGCGATTCACCCCTCCACTTT; v_call: TRBV6-4; d_call: TRBD1; j_call: TRBJ1-6; clone_size: .
cdr3_aa: CASSRTGFTNEKLFF; cdr3_nt: TGTGCCAGCAGTCGAACAGGTTTCACTAATGAAAAACTGTTTTTT; v_call: TRBV28; d_call: .; j_call: TRBJ1-4; clone_size: .
cdr3_aa: CASSGPGQYFGYTF; cdr3_nt: TGTGCCAGCAGTGGCCCGGGACAGTATTTCGGCTACACCTTC; v_call: TRBV28; d_call: TRBD1; j_call: TRBJ1-2; clone_size: few
cdr3_aa: CASSRGRGASTDTQYF; cdr3_nt: TGTGCCAGCAGTAGGGGGCGGGGCGCTAGCACAGATACGCAGTATTTT; v_call: TRBV5-4; d_call: .; j_call: TRBJ2-3; clone_size: .
cdr3_aa: CASSLFAALQGNEQFF; cdr3_nt: TGTGCCAGCAGCTTATTTGCAGCGCTACAGGGGAATGAGCAGTTCTTC; v_call: TRBV11-1; d_call: TRBD1; j_call: TRBJ2-1; clone_size: .
cdr3_aa: CASSRETLQAALNYGYTF; cdr3_nt: TGTGCCAGCTCACGCGAAACCCTTCAGGCGGCGTTAAACTATGGCTACACCTTC; v_call: TRBV18; d_call: .; j_call: TRBJ1-2; clone_size: .
cdr3_aa: CASSVDNTDTQYF; cdr3_nt: TGTGCCAGCAGCGTAGACAACACAGATACGCAGTATTTT; v_call: TRBV9; d_call: .; j_call: TRBJ2-3; clone_size: .
cdr3_aa: CASSLEARGQSPLHF; cdr3_nt: TGTGCCAGCAGTTTGGAGGCCCGGGGGCAATCACCCCTCCACTTT; v_call: TRBV5-5; d_call: .; j_call: TRBJ1-6; clone_size: .
cdr3_aa: CASSQDSGLGEQYF; cdr3_nt: TGTGCCAGCAGCCAAGATTCTGGACTAGGAGAGCAGTACTTC; v_call: TRBV3-1/TRBV3-2; d_call: TRBD2; j_call: TRBJ2-7; clone_size: .
cdr3_aa: CASSNSWTGGNSPLHF; cdr3_nt: TGTGCCAGCAGTAACTCCTGGACAGGGGGCAATTCACCCCTCCACTTT; v_call: TRBV6-5; d_call: TRBD1; j_call: TRBJ1-6; clone_size: .
cdr3_aa: CASTQSSGNTIYF; cdr3_nt: TGTGCCAGCACCCAGAGCTCTGGAAACACCATATATTTT; v_call: TRBV7-9; d_call: .; j_call: TRBJ1-3; clone_size: .
cdr3_aa: CSVEGQGAYEQYF; cdr3_nt: TGCAGCGTTGAAGGGCAGGGGGCTTACGAGCAGTACTTC; v_call: TRBV29-1; d_call: TRBD1; j_call: TRBJ2-7; clone_size: .
cdr3_aa: CASSHMWDTEAFF; cdr3_nt: TGTGCCAGCAGTCATATGTGGGACACTGAAGCTTTCTTT; v_call: TRBV27; d_call: .; j_call: TRBJ1-1; clone_size: .
cdr3_aa: CASSQATGTYEQYF; cdr3_nt: TGTGCCAGCAGCCAAGCGACAGGAACCTACGAGCAGTACTTC; v_call: TRBV4-2; d_call: .; j_call: TRBJ2-7; clone_size: .
cdr3_aa: CASRVGAGGLSETQYF; cdr3_nt: TGTGCCAGCCGCGTCGGGGCGGGGGGGCTTTCGGAGACCCAGTACTTC; v_call: TRBV9; d_call: TRBD2; j_call: TRBJ2-5; clone_size: .
cdr3_aa: CASSLHENQPQHF; cdr3_nt: TGCGCCAGCAGCCTTCACGAAAATCAGCCCCAGCATTTT; v_call: TRBV4-1; d_call: .; j_call: TRBJ1-5; clone_size: .
cdr3_aa: CASNPGTSGGYEQYF; cdr3_nt: TGTGCCAGTAACCCCGGGACTAGCGGGGGCTACGAGCAGTACTTC; v_call: TRBV19; d_call: TRBD2; j_call: TRBJ2-7; clone_size: .
cdr3_aa: CAIRDLTSYTGELFF; cdr3_nt: TGTGCCATCAGGGATTTAACTAGCTATACCGGGGAGCTGTTTTTT; v_call: TRBV10-3; d_call: .; j_call: TRBJ2-2; clone_size: .
cdr3_aa: CASSIAGEVGGELFF; cdr3_nt: TGTGCCAGCAGCATAGCAGGGGAAGTTGGCGGGGAGCTGTTTTTT; v_call: TRBV7-8; d_call: .; j_call: TRBJ2-2; clone_size: .
cdr3_aa: CASSVQGLTEAFF; cdr3_nt: TGTGCCAGCAGTGTTCAGGGGCTCACTGAAGCTTTCTTT; v_call: TRBV2; d_call: .; j_call: TRBJ1-1; clone_size: .
cdr3_aa: CASSKALFGIRGGYTF; cdr3_nt: TGTGCCAGCAGCAAAGCGCTTTTCGGGATCAGGGGTGGCTACACCTTC; v_call: TRBV21-1; d_call: .; j_call: TRBJ1-2; clone_size: .
cdr3_aa: CASSRSLDSSGNTIYF; cdr3_nt: TGCGCCAGCAGCCGTTCATTGGACAGCTCTGGAAACACCATATATTTT; v_call: TRBV4-3; d_call: .; j_call: TRBJ1-3; clone_size: once
cdr3_aa: CASSHLLGPGGEAEAFF; cdr3_nt: TGTGCCAGCTCACATCTTCTGGGCCCCGGAGGGGAAGCTGAAGCTTTCTTT; v_call: TRBV18; d_call: .; j_call: TRBJ1-1; clone_size: .
cdr3_aa: CASSSSGGYNEQFF; cdr3_nt: TGCGCCAGCAGCTCTAGCGGGGGGTACAATGAGCAGTTCTTC; v_call: TRBV5-1; d_call: TRBD2; j_call: TRBJ2-1; clone_size: .
cdr3_aa: CATSDLAGQAHNEQFF; cdr3_nt: TGTGCCACCAGTGATTTGGCGGGACAGGCACACAATGAGCAGTTCTTC; v_call: TRBV24-1; d_call: TRBD1; j_call: TRBJ2-1; clone_size: .
cdr3_aa: CASSEDFGRAQETQYF; cdr3_nt: TGTGCCAGCAGTGAAGATTTCGGCAGGGCCCAAGAGACCCAGTACTTC; v_call: TRBV6-1; d_call: .; j_call: TRBJ2-5; clone_size: .
cdr3_aa: CASSLGSAYSYGYTF; cdr3_nt: TGTGCCAGCAGCTTAGGGTCAGCTTATTCCTATGGCTACACCTTC; v_call: TRBV7-2; d_call: .; j_call: TRBJ1-2; clone_size: .
cdr3_aa: CASRSGQGANEKLFF; cdr3_nt: TGTGCCAGCAGATCCGGACAGGGCGCTAATGAAAAACTGTTTTTT; v_call: TRBV28; d_call: TRBD1; j_call: TRBJ1-4; clone_size: .
cdr3_aa: CASSRGTGEIMETQYF; cdr3_nt: TGTGCCAGCAGCCGAGGGACAGGGGAAATTATGGAGACCCAGTACTTC; v_call: TRBV3-1/TRBV3-2; d_call: TRBD1; j_call: TRBJ2-5; clone_size: few
cdr3_aa: CAISESGDSPLHF; cdr3_nt: TGTGCCATCAGTGAGTCGGGGGATTCACCCCTCCACTTT; v_call: TRBV10-3; d_call: .; j_call: TRBJ1-6; clone_size: few